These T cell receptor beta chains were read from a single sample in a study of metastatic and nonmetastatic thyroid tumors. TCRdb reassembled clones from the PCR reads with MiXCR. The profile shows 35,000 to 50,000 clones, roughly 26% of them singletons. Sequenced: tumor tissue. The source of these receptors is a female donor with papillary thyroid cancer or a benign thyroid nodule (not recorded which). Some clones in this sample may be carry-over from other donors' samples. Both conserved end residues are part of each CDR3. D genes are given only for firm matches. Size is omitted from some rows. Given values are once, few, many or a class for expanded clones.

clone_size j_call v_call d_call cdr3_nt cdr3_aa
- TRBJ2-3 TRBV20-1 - TGCGGCTGTAGGGCTAGCACAGATACGCAGTATTTT CGCRASTDTQYF
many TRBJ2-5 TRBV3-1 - TGTGCCAGCAGCCCGTACGCATATCCGGGGCGGGAGACCCAGTACTTC CASSPYAYPGRETQYF
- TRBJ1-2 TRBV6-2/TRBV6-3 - TGTGCCAGCAGTTACGGAACAGGGATAGAGTATGGCTACACCTTC CASSYGTGIEYGYTF
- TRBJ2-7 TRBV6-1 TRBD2 TGTGCCAGCAGTGAATTCGGGACTAGCCGCGAGCAGTACTTC CASSEFGTSREQYF
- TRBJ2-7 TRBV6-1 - TGTGCCAGCAGGCTCTACGAGCAGTACTTC CASRLYEQYF
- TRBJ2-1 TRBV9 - TGTGCCAGCAGCGTTGCGGAGGGCCTAGTAGGTGAGCAGTTCTTC CASSVAEGLVGEQFF
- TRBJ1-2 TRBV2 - TGTGCCAGCAGGGGAAAAGGGCCAGCCCCACTGAACTATGGCTACACCTTC CASRGKGPAPLNYGYTF
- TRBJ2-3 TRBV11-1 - TGTGCCAGCAGCTTAGATGGTACAGGTATCACAGATACGCAGTATTTT CASSLDGTGITDTQYF
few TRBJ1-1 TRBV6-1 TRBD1 TGTGCCAGTTCTGACAGGGTTAACACTGAAGCTTTCTTT CASSDRVNTEAFF
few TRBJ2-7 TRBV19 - TGTGCCAGTAGTAATTTGCCTTTTAGCGAGCAGTACTTC CASSNLPFSEQYF
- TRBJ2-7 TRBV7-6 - TGTGCCAGCAGCCCCGTCGGGGGCTACGAGCAGTACTTC CASSPVGGYEQYF
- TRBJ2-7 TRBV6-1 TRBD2 TGTGCCAGCAGTGAAGGACTAGCGGGAGGGCCTAAAGAGCAGTACTTC CASSEGLAGGPKEQYF
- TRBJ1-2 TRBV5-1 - TGCGCCAGCAGCCCCCAGGCCGCGTTAGGGGGTGAAGGCTACACCTTC CASSPQAALGGEGYTF
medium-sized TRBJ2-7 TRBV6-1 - TGTGCCAGCAGTCGAACAAGCGTCAAGAACTCCTACGAGCAGTACTTC CASSRTSVKNSYEQYF
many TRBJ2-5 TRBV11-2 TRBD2 TGTGCCAGCAGCCATTCTTGGGGGACTACACAAGAGACCCAGTACTTC CASSHSWGTTQETQYF
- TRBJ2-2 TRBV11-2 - TGTGCCAGCAGCATTTCGGGCCTGGCCGGGGAGCTGTTTTTT CASSISGLAGELFF